Listed below are T cell receptor beta chains from one sample, sequenced in a study of CD4 T cells in relation to SARS-CoV-2 and coronaviruses. Using immunoSEQ multiplex PCR, the repertoire was profiled, and TCRdb retains in-frame clones only, with some absent. The sample comprises some 26,000 clones, less than 75% of which are singletons, and roughly 18% rests with the top ten. No antigen is known for these receptors. Sequenced: CD4+ T cells from PBMCs, cultured in vitro. These receptors were collected from a human donor in good health. Both conserved end residues are part of each CDR3. Each record gives: V gene, clone size, CDR3 length, J gene, D gene, CDR3 protein, CDR3 DNA. A D gene is named only where the DNA matches it firmly. The size entry is marked missing in some rows and otherwise reads once, few, many or a size class.

TRBV19	NA	15	TRBJ1-5	TRBD1	CASTASTGGSQPQHF	TGTGCCAGTACCGCCTCGACAGGGGGCTCTCAGCCCCAGCATTTT
TRBV18	NA	14	TRBJ1-2	NA	CASSDKTVMDGYTF	TGTGCCAGCTCGGACAAGACAGTGATGGATGGCTACACCTTC
TRBV11-3	NA	14	TRBJ1-1	NA	CASSLTALNTEAFF	TGTGCCAGCAGCTTGACGGCCTTGAACACTGAAGCTTTCTTT
TRBV7-2	NA	16	TRBJ2-5	NA	CASSSPGAGALRTQYF	TGTGCCAGCAGCTCCCCTGGGGCGGGCGCGCTTCGGACCCAGTACTTC
TRBV6-5	once	15	TRBJ2-3	NA	CASSYEAQSTDTQYF	TGTGCCAGCAGTTATGAAGCTCAGAGCACAGATACGCAGTATTTT
TRBV5-4	few	15	TRBJ1-2	TRBD1	CASSLVNGQGPGYTF	TGTGCCAGCAGCTTGGTCAACGGACAGGGGCCTGGCTACACCTTC
TRBV24-1	NA	13	TRBJ2-3	NA	CATSDSSTDTQYF	TGTGCCACCAGTGACTCAAGCACAGATACGCAGTATTTT
TRBV6-6	once	11	TRBJ2-7	TRBD2	CASSLAGLQYF	TGTGCCAGCAGTTTAGCGGGACTGCAGTACTTC
TRBV5-4	once	16	TRBJ2-7	TRBD2	CASSLAGSGISYEQYF	TGTGCCAGCAGCTTGGCGGGTAGCGGGATATCCTACGAGCAGTACTTC
TRBV6-5	NA	15	TRBJ1-1	TRBD1	CASGRTGRMNTEAFF	TGTGCCAGCGGGCGGACAGGACGCATGAACACTGAAGCTTTCTTT
TRBV6-5	NA	14	TRBJ1-1	NA	CASTLAAPGAEAFF	TGTGCCAGCACTCTTGCGGCCCCGGGCGCTGAAGCTTTCTTT
TRBV19	NA	15	TRBJ1-3	NA	CASSLAPRTGNTIYF	TGTGCCAGTAGTCTCGCCCCGAGGACTGGAAACACCATATATTTT
TRBV7-7	few	22	TRBJ2-3	TRBD2	CASTRIWRGLAGEITSTDTQYF	TGTGCCAGCACCCGGATTTGGCGGGGACTAGCGGGAGAAATTACTAGCACAGATACGCAGTATTTT
TRBV5-1	NA	15	TRBJ1-1	NA	CASSSDWAGRSEAFF	TGCGCCAGCAGCTCAGACTGGGCAGGGCGGTCTGAAGCTTTCTTT
TRBV4-1	NA	15	TRBJ2-7	NA	CASSREGGGTYEQYF	TGCGCCAGCAGCCGAGAAGGCGGCGGGACCTACGAGCAGTACTTC
TRBV2	NA	11	TRBJ2-7	NA	CASSELSEQYF	TGTGCCAGCAGTGAACTATCCGAGCAGTACTTC
TRBV6-1	NA	15	TRBJ1-3	NA	CASSEVGQAGNTIYF	TGTGCCAGCAGTGAAGTAGGGCAGGCTGGAAACACCATATATTTT
TRBV2	NA	13	TRBJ2-1	TRBD2	CASAPSGLYEQFF	TGTGCCAGCGCGCCTAGCGGCTTGTATGAGCAGTTCTTC
TRBV5-1	few	15	TRBJ2-3	TRBD1	CASSPGQGVTDTQYF	TGCGCCAGCAGCCCGGGACAGGGCGTAACAGATACGCAGTATTTT
TRBV11-2	few	13	TRBJ1-4	NA	CASRRVGSEKLFF	TGTGCCAGCAGGCGGGTGGGTTCCGAAAAACTGTTTTTT
TRBV19	NA	17	TRBJ2-7	TRBD1	CASSNYGQGPISGEQYF	TGTGCCAGTAGTAACTACGGACAGGGGCCTATCTCGGGCGAGCAGTACTTC
TRBV5-1	few	16	TRBJ1-6	NA	CASSPEGLTYNSPLHF	TGCGCCAGCAGCCCTGAAGGACTGACCTATAATTCACCCCTCCACTTT
TRBV7-2	NA	15	TRBJ2-1	NA	CASSLGTNSYNEQFF	TGTGCCAGCAGCTTAGGAACGAACTCCTACAATGAGCAGTTCTTC
TRBV7-3	NA	12	TRBJ2-3	NA	CASSLNDDTQYF	TGTGCCAGCAGCTTAAATGACGATACGCAGTATTTT
TRBV6-2/TRBV6-3	NA	17	TRBJ2-7	NA	CASSLRGESEYGYEQYF	TGTGCCAGCAGTCTCCGCGGGGAGTCGGAGTATGGCTACGAGCAGTACTTC
TRBV6-5	NA	14	TRBJ2-1	TRBD2	CATLRGLADNEQFF	TGTGCCACCCTACGGGGACTAGCGGACAATGAGCAGTTCTTC
TRBV5-1	NA	15	TRBJ1-2	NA	CASRQRDGANYGYTF	TGCGCCAGCCGCCAAAGAGACGGAGCTAACTATGGCTACACCTTC
TRBV6-1	NA	15	TRBJ2-5	NA	CASSEAWQVQETQYF	TGTGCCAGCAGTGAAGCATGGCAGGTTCAAGAGACCCAGTACTTC
TRBV19	NA	18	TRBJ1-3	NA	CASSSTQGRPLSGNTIYF	TGTGCCAGTAGTTCTACCCAAGGACGGCCCCTCTCTGGAAACACCATATATTTT
TRBV3-1/TRBV3-2	NA	12	TRBJ1-6	NA	CASSQGVAPLHF	TGTGCCAGCAGCCAAGGGGTAGCACCCCTCCACTTT
TRBV10-3	NA	14	TRBJ2-2	NA	CAISESKGTGELFF	TGTGCCATCAGTGAGTCGAAGGGGACCGGGGAGCTGTTTTTT
TRBV30	NA	15	TRBJ2-3	TRBD1	CAWRPGTGSTDTQYF	TGTGCCTGGAGGCCCGGGACAGGGAGCACAGATACGCAGTATTTT
TRBV28	NA	15	TRBJ1-5	NA	CASTLGGGGNQPQHF	TGTGCCAGCACCCTGGGCGGAGGGGGCAATCAGCCCCAGCATTTT
TRBV29-1	NA	12	TRBJ2-5	NA	CSVIPSGETQYF	TGCAGCGTAATACCCTCGGGGGAGACCCAGTACTTC
TRBV18	NA	15	TRBJ1-3	NA	CASRPDGSSGNTIYF	TGTGCCAGCCGCCCGGACGGTAGCTCTGGAAACACCATATATTTT
TRBV28	NA	17	TRBJ1-2	NA	CASSLIGLVWRVGGYTF	TGTGCCAGCAGTTTAATTGGATTAGTGTGGAGGGTTGGAGGCTACACCTTC
TRBV7-6	NA	16	TRBJ2-1	NA	CASSLGAGDAGNEQFF	TGTGCCAGCAGCTTAGGAGCAGGAGATGCGGGCAATGAGCAGTTCTTC
TRBV3-1/TRBV3-2	NA	16	TRBJ2-1	TRBD2	CASSSALGGWGNEQFF	TGTGCCAGCAGCTCAGCCCTGGGAGGGTGGGGCAATGAGCAGTTCTTC
TRBV27	NA	16	TRBJ2-7	NA	CASRLRPISGSYEQYF	TGTGCCAGCAGACTCCGACCTATTTCGGGGTCCTACGAGCAGTACTTC